This TCR beta chain was sequenced for a study of blood T cell repertoires in COVID-19 (dated by TCRdb to between 2020 and 2021). For the study in its entirety: The collaborator samples originated in the United States, Italy and Spain and spanned the acute and convalescent phases of COVID-19. The material from the prospective study consisted of cDNA or gDNA derived from T cells, B-cell-depleted T cells, or PBMCs. Subjects who had been exposed to COVID-19, were actively infected with it, or had recovered from it provided the deeply sampled blood TCRbeta repertoires that made up the dataset. A freely available public database, intended as a resource for researchers studying the immune response to SARS-CoV-2, is where the repertoires were released. The samples were drawn from the first 160 participants of the ongoing ImmuneRACE study and from 950 to 1,500 subjects provided by 6 global collaborators. Nearly every sample came with metadata listing a de-identified subject ID, COVID-19 status, age in years and sex. Where available, HLA class I and class II types were taken from metadata supplied by the sample provider and were not determined by assay-based typing. Study-level results and caveats: The amount of clinical and demographic metadata varied by source and participant and was provided uncurated.

Each collaborating institution followed its own protocols to collect whole blood in K2EDTA tubes. For TCRbeta analysis, collaborators shipped samples in one of three forms: frozen whole blood, isolated PBMCs, or DNA extracted from either of those sample types. This clone was seen a single time. The specificity of this receptor is unknown. No base quality values were provided; no much bigger clone lies one nucleotide off. The CDR3 measures 13 amino acids from cysteine to phenylalanine. Only CDR3 DNA remains: 39 bases, in frame from the first base. Relative to germline, V is missing 7 bases and J is missing 9 bases, with 6 bases of the junction outside any gene match. CDR1 and CDR2 were assigned from the germline V gene as SNHLY and FYNNEI. TCRbeta CDR3 regions were amplified from genomic DNA using the immunoSEQ Assay, a bias-controlled multiplex PCR. As for the original processing: Nucleated cell counts per sample were estimated from amplification of reference gene primers within the assay. To quantify the absolute abundance of each unique TCRbeta CDR3 rearrangement, sequence reads were collapsed and filtered. For each sample, productive Simpson clonality was calculated as the square root of Simpson's diversity index across productive rearrangements. In its TCRdb copy, this immuneACCESS table keeps in-frame sequences only and misses some clones. Where compared with another copy, unresolved V genes explain less than half of these, and the others have no known cause. V, J and clone size reflect that table, while D and trimming were determined from the DNA. Here the sample has 30,000 to 40,000 clones; 85% occur a single time. In total, the top ten clones hold 17% of the sample.

The chain links TRBV2 with TRBJ2-1, with 10 middle bases fitting TRBD2. The sample comprised peripheral blood. The clonotype comes from a woman aged 55-70 years with active COVID-19. The CDR3 corresponds to CASTQRGGFEQFF. The sequenced DNA is TGTGCCAGCACCCAGCGGGGGGGATTTGAGCAGTTCTTC.